These T cell receptor beta chains were read from a single sample in a study of T cells after posttransplantation cyclophosphamide. Using immunoSEQ multiplex PCR, the repertoire was profiled, and TCRdb retains in-frame clones only, with some absent. Observed in the sample are under 20,000 clones, none of them singletons. Material: PBMCs, obtained after allogeneic stem cell transplant with posttransplant cyclophosphamide. The receptors were gathered from a female patient aged 25-40 years who received an allogeneic stem cell transplant from a related donor, was CMV-positive, and had no GVHD. Part of the T cells may come from the graft donor. The CDR3 runs from the conserved cysteine through the conserved F or W. Each record gives: J gene, clone size, V gene, D gene, CDR3 protein, CDR3 DNA. The D gene is left open where the match is weak. Each size is how often the clone was seen (once, few, many) or a class if it is expanded.

TRBJ2-1	many	TRBV4-3	TRBD2	CASSQDLAGGIEQFF	TGCGCCAGCAGCCAAGACCTAGCGGGAGGGATTGAGCAGTTCTTC
TRBJ1-5	many	TRBV6-1	NA	CASSEWGGDQPQHF	TGTGCCAGCAGTGAATGGGGGGGGGACCAGCCCCAGCATTTT
TRBJ2-7	many	TRBV28	TRBD1	CASNRDRVYEQYF	TGTGCCAGCAATCGGGACAGGGTCTACGAGCAGTACTTC
TRBJ2-3	many	TRBV5-6	NA	CASSLALVGTDTQYF	TGTGCCAGCAGCTTGGCCCTTGTTGGCACAGATACGCAGTATTTT
TRBJ1-1	many	TRBV29-1	NA	CSVDLDRSTEAFF	TGCAGCGTTGATTTGGACAGAAGCACTGAAGCTTTCTTT
TRBJ2-3	many	TRBV7-3	TRBD2	CASSLLAGVLSDTQYF	TGTGCCAGCAGCTTATTAGCGGGAGTCCTGTCAGATACGCAGTATTTT
TRBJ2-1	many	TRBV9	NA	CASSVRLASNEQFF	TGTGCCAGCAGCGTACGGCTAGCATCTAATGAGCAGTTCTTC
TRBJ2-7	many	TRBV11-2	TRBD2	CASSLGGGRGDEQYF	TGTGCCAGCAGCTTGGGAGGCGGGAGAGGCGACGAGCAGTACTTC
TRBJ2-1	many	TRBV10-1	TRBD1	CASSVAGTGANEQFF	TGCGCCAGCAGTGTCGCAGGGACAGGGGCCAATGAGCAGTTCTTC
TRBJ2-1	many	TRBV10-3	NA	CAISDSLYRPTLDNEQFF	TGTGCCATCAGTGATTCCCTCTACAGGCCGACCTTGGACAATGAGCAGTTCTTC
TRBJ2-5	many	TRBV5-1	TRBD1	CASSLQFSQDRGHAKAKTQYF	TGCGCCAGCAGCTTGCAATTTTCCCAGGACAGGGGCCATGCGAAAGCCAAGACCCAGTACTTC
TRBJ2-3	many	TRBV15	NA	CATSSPRQGTDTQYF	TGTGCCACCAGCAGCCCTCGCCAGGGCACAGATACGCAGTATTTT
TRBJ1-3	many	TRBV9	TRBD1	CASSVGGTGLNTIYF	TGTGCCAGCAGCGTAGGAGGGACAGGGCTAAACACCATATATTTT
TRBJ2-7	many	TRBV30	NA	CAWGGGPYEQYF	TGTGCCTGGGGTGGGGGGCCCTACGAGCAGTACTTC
TRBJ1-4	many	TRBV2	NA	CASSSFDRGDEKLFF	TGTGCCAGCAGTAGCTTCGACAGAGGAGATGAAAAACTGTTTTTT
TRBJ1-1	many	TRBV6-1	NA	CASSVREVTEAFF	TGTGCCAGCAGTGTACGGGAGGTCACTGAAGCTTTCTTT
TRBJ2-7	many	TRBV7-2	NA	CASSPRGGTYEQYF	TGTGCCAGCAGCCCCCGAGGCGGAACCTACGAGCAGTACTTC
TRBJ1-5	many	TRBV15	TRBD1	CATSRPPGQGANQPQHF	TGTGCCACCAGCAGACCTCCGGGACAGGGGGCTAATCAGCCCCAGCATTTT
TRBJ2-7	many	TRBV5-1	TRBD1	CASSWGTGAHEQYF	TGCGCCAGCAGCTGGGGGACAGGGGCTCACGAGCAGTACTTC
TRBJ2-1	many	TRBV14	TRBD2	CASSAKGLRQFF	TGTGCCAGCAGCGCAAAGGGACTACGGCAGTTCTTC
TRBJ2-1	many	TRBV19	TRBD2	CASSNAGGRSHEQFF	TGTGCCAGTAGTAATGCGGGAGGTCGTTCACATGAGCAGTTCTTC
TRBJ2-3	many	TRBV19	NA	CASSIFGQNTDTQYF	TGTGCCAGTAGTATCTTTGGACAGAACACAGATACGCAGTATTTT
TRBJ2-5	many	TRBV7-8	NA	CASSPLAFLETQYF	TGTGCCAGCAGCCCCCTAGCGTTTTTGGAGACCCAGTACTTC
TRBJ2-7	many	TRBV7-2	TRBD2	CASSSQAGAIYEQYF	TGTGCCAGCAGCTCCCAAGCGGGAGCTATCTACGAGCAGTACTTC
TRBJ2-7	many	TRBV7-2	TRBD2	CASSLYSGSNEQYF	TGTGCCAGCAGCTTATATAGCGGGAGTAACGAGCAGTACTTC
TRBJ2-1	many	TRBV4-2	NA	CASSQDFSSRGEQFF	TGTGCCAGCAGCCAAGATTTTTCTAGTAGGGGTGAGCAGTTCTTC
TRBJ1-1	many	TRBV6-1	TRBD1	CASSPHRQGSEAFF	TGTGCCAGCAGTCCCCACCGACAGGGCTCCGAAGCTTTCTTT